One sample yielded the 25 T cell receptor beta chains listed below, sequenced in a study of T cell changes during pregnancy in multiple sclerosis. The protocol was immunoSEQ multiplex PCR, while the TCRdb copy is restricted to in-frame clones and leaves out a portion. The sample yields around 77,000 clones, 90% to 95% seen once. The input for sequencing was peripheral blood, taken in the third trimester of pregnancy. Receptors were obtained from a female donor in good health, enrolled as a control in a pregnancy study.

This clone was observed a handful of times. The J gene is TRBJ2-7, the V gene TRBV7-8, with a tentative D call TRBD1 (6 bases). CDR1 is SGHVS and CDR2 is FQNEAQ in the germline V gene. The CDR3 extends over 13 amino acids. The V and J ends lost 4 bases and 6 bases respectively, with 13 bases between them. CDR3 region: CASSYSDRTEQYF. In DNA, the CDR3 is TGTGCCAGCAGCTACTCGGACAGAACCGAGCAGTACTTC. The variable domain in full, completed from reference TRBV7-8 and TRBJ2-7, reads GAGVSQSPRYKVAKRGQDVALRCDPISGHVSLFWYQQALGQGPEFLTYFQNEAQLDKSGLPSDRFFAERPEGSVSTLKIQRTQQEDSAVYLCASSYSDRTEQYFGPGTRLTVT.

The gene calls are TRBV11-2 and TRBJ1-2; D not certain. The CDR3 is 14 amino acids. Deletions cut 4 bases from V and 8 bases from J, with 17 bases between. Germline lookup yields CDR1 SGHAT and CDR2 FQNNGV. In nucleotides, the CDR3 is TGTGCCAGCAGCTCCCCGAGGGTGGGAAGGGGCTACACCTTC. It specifies CASSSPRVGRGYTF.

This clone has a single count. J is TRBJ2-5 and V is TRBV5-4; 7 positions match TRBD2. Germline CDR1 reads SGHNT; CDR2 reads YYREEE (reference sequence). Unmatched junction bases numbered 2, after V lost 2 bases and J lost 1 base. The CDR3 runs 14 residues. CDR3 in amino acids: CASSLGGSQETQYF. CDR3 in DNA: TGTGCCAGCAGCTTAGGCGGGAGCCAAGAGACCCAGTACTTC.

The CDR3 region is CAWSASPGREVNTEAFF. The DNA of the CDR3 is TGTGCCTGGAGCGCCTCACCGGGCAGGGAGGTGAACACTGAAGCTTTCTTT. The chain recombines TRBV30 with TRBJ1-1, with D tentatively TRBD1 (5 bases). With 3 bases removed from V and 0 bases from J, the gap between germline ends came to 20 bases. The CDR3 sequence is 17 residues long. The germline gives CDR1 GTSNPN, CDR2 SVGIG (reference sequence).

This clone appeared once. J is TRBJ1-5 and V is TRBV7-9, with unresolved D. CDR3 length equals 13 residues. From germline, CDR1 is SEHNR and CDR2 FQNEAQ (reference sequence). The V end was cut by 1 base, the J end by 6 bases, with 7 bases between. The CDR3 coding sequence is TGTGCCAGCAGCTTAGACGGTCCTCAGCCCCAGCATTTT. Protein product: CASSLDGPQPQHF. Filled out from reference TRBV7-9 and TRBJ1-5, the complete variable domain reads DTGVSQNPRHKITKRGQNVTFRCDPISEHNRLYWYRQTLGQGPEFLTYFQNEAQLEKSRLLSDRFSAERPKGSFSTLEIQRTEQGDSAMYLCASSLDGPQPQHFGDGTRLSIL.

The chain joins TRBV7-2 to TRBJ1-2, with D perhaps TRBD1 (5 bases). Germline V gives CDR1 SGHTA, CDR2 FQGNSA. CDR3 size: 13 residues. Trimming left V 1 base short and J 8 bases short, with 11 bases between. CDR3 in amino acids: CASSLDRSRGYTF. CDR3 nucleotide sequence: TGTGCCAGCAGCTTAGACAGGTCCAGAGGCTACACCTTC.

The chain links TRBV29-1 to TRBJ2-3, with 10 positions matching TRBD1. This CDR3 is built from 12 residues. The ends lost 8 bases at V and 6 bases at J; junction bases unmatched: 5. Germline V lookup: CDR1 SQVTM, CDR2 ANQGSEA. The CDR3 protein is CSTRTGGDTQYF. For the CDR3, the DNA is TGCAGCACTCGGACAGGGGGGGATACGCAGTATTTT.

V and J are TRBV5-1 and TRBJ1-2, with 8 bases aligning to TRBD1. CDR3 length: 14 residues. The germline gives CDR1 SGHRS, CDR2 YFSETQ. V shed 0 bases and J 6 bases; nucleotides not matched to a gene: 4. CDR3 sequence: CASSLGQGTDGYTF. In DNA, the CDR3 is TGCGCCAGCAGCTTGGGACAGGGGACCGATGGCTACACCTTC.

This clone was observed a single time. The chain employs TRBV18 and TRBJ2-1, with 9 bases aligning to TRBD2. The trim removed 1 base at V and 8 bases at J, leaving 3 bases unmatched. Germline CDR1 is KGHSH and CDR2 is LQKENI. The CDR3 length is 14 residues. The CDR3 DNA sequence: TGTGCCAGCTCACCACTTCCTAGCGGGGATGAGCAGTTCTTC. Its translation is CASSPLPSGDEQFF.

This chain uses TRBV25-1 with TRBJ2-7; 7 bases map to TRBD2. The V gene's germline CDR1 is MGHDK and CDR2 SYGVNS. The CDR3 sequence is 16 residues long. V was clipped by 5 bases and J by 0 bases; unmatched bases: 10. CDR3 in amino acids: CASSPPGGRGSYEQYF. In DNA, the CDR3 is TGTGCCAGCAGTCCGCCAGGTGGGAGGGGCTCCTACGAGCAGTACTTC.

V gene TRBV5-1 combines with J gene TRBJ2-7, with 10 bases identical to TRBD1. The J segment lost 5 bases and the V segment lost 0 bases, leaving 2 bases of the junction unmatched. The CDR3 totals 14 residues. CDR1 and CDR2 from the germline V gene are SGHRS and YFSETQ. The CDR3: CASSLGDRGHEQYF. The CDR3 DNA follows: TGCGCCAGCAGCTTGGGGGACAGGGGCCACGAGCAGTACTTC.

This chain connects TRBV7-7 to TRBJ2-5; 7 bases map to TRBD1. V lost 5 bases and J lost 0; bases outside the gene matches: 3. Looked up from germline, CDR1 is SSHAT and CDR2 is FNYEAQ (reference sequence). There are 14 residues in the CDR3. Here the CDR3 reads CASSVTGNQETQYF. The CDR3 DNA reads TGTGCCAGCAGCGTGACAGGGAACCAAGAGACCCAGTACTTC.

The V gene is TRBV5-1, the J gene TRBJ2-5, with TRBD2 as a possible D gene (6 bases). Germline loops: CDR1 SGHRS, CDR2 YFSETQ. Trimming cost V 0 bases and J 0 bases, with 9 bases left between them. This CDR3 has 15 amino acids. CDR3 in amino acids: CASSLEGLNQETQYF. The DNA of the CDR3 is TGCGCCAGCAGCTTGGAGGGACTTAACCAAGAGACCCAGTACTTC.

This clone was counted once. V is TRBV9 and J is TRBJ1-2, with 7 bases lining up with TRBD1. Germline V gives CDR1 SGDLS, CDR2 YYNGEE. J gave up 3 bases and V 7 bases, and 6 bases lay outside the gene matches. The CDR3 extends over 13 amino acids. CDR3 DNA sequence: TGTGCCAGCGCCTCCGGGACAGACTATGGCTACACCTTC. Translation: CASASGTDYGYTF.

The chain employs TRBV19 and TRBJ1-5, with D possibly TRBD1 on 6 matching bases. Trimming removed 2 bases at V and 6 bases at J, with 17 bases between. Germline CDR1 reads LNHDA; CDR2 reads SQIVND (reference sequence). The CDR3 covers 16 residues. The CDR3 here is CASSIQTQGGSQPQHF. CDR3 DNA: TGTGCCAGTAGTATACAGACACAGGGTGGGAGTCAGCCCCAGCATTTT.

The genes are TRBV7-9 and TRBJ1-1, with 7 bases matching TRBD1. Germline trimming cut 1 base from V and 0 bases from J; bases unmatched to any gene: 2. In germline, CDR1 is SEHNR, CDR2 FQNEAQ (reference sequence). The CDR3 has 15 amino acids. The CDR3 is CASSLGGGLNTEAFF. CDR3 bases: TGTGCCAGCAGCTTAGGAGGGGGCCTGAACACTGAAGCTTTCTTT. The variable domain in full, with the rest retrieved from reference TRBV7-9 and TRBJ1-1, is DTGVSQNPRHKITKRGQNVTFRCDPISEHNRLYWYRQTLGQGPEFLTYFQNEAQLEKSRLLSDRFSAERPKGSFSTLEIQRTEQGDSAMYLCASSLGGGLNTEAFFGQGTRLTVV.

In its sample, this clone was seen many times. Distinct nucleotide sequences in the sample also encode this CDR3. This chain joins TRBV6-5 and TRBJ2-1; 11 nucleotides line up with TRBD2. The CDR3 runs 13 residues. Germline CDR1 reads MNHEY; CDR2 reads SVGAGI. Unmatched junction bases numbered 3, after V lost 10 bases and J lost 4 bases. In nucleotides, the CDR3 is TGTGCCACCGGGACTAGCGGATACAATGAGCAGTTCTTC. Translation gives CATGTSGYNEQFF.

This clone was detected once. This chain connects TRBV9 to TRBJ1-1; a possible D gene is TRBD1 (6 bases). CDR1 SGDLS and CDR2 YYNGEE come from the germline V gene. The V end was cut by 0 bases, the J end by 3 bases, with 9 bases between. The CDR3 is 14 amino acids. The CDR3 DNA is TGTGCCAGCAGCGTAGAAGGGGGGGACACTGAAGCTTTCTTT. This sequence encodes CASSVEGGDTEAFF.

The chain uses TRBV19 and TRBJ2-5; 13 nucleotides match TRBD2. The CDR3 sequence is 13 residues long. Trimming cost V 8 bases and J 5 bases; bases outside gene matches: 2. Per germline, CDR1 LNHDA and CDR2 SQIVND (reference sequence). CDR3 coding DNA: TGTGCCAGTTCACTAGCGGGAGGGGAGACCCAGTACTTC. Translation gives CASSLAGGETQYF.

The table lists this clone with a count of one. V and J are TRBV9 and TRBJ2-3; 8 bases match TRBD2. Unmatched junction bases numbered 16, after V lost 4 bases and J lost 0 bases. CDR3 length: 19 amino acids. Germline-derived CDR1 and CDR2 are SGDLS and YYNGEE. The CDR3 loop reads CASSPSRWASGFSTDTQYF. The DNA for the CDR3 is TGTGCCAGCAGCCCGAGTAGGTGGGCTAGCGGGTTTAGCACAGATACGCAGTATTTT.

The CDR3 DNA reads as TGTGCCAGCAGGGCAGGGCCCTACGAGCAGTACTTC. Translating it yields CASRAGPYEQYF. The chain has TRBV25-1 and TRBJ2-7, with a possible D match to TRBD1 (5 bases). The CDR3 extends over 12 amino acids. Trimming took off 6 bases at V and 2 bases at J, with 8 bases between the two ends. Looked up from germline, CDR1 is MGHDK and CDR2 is SYGVNS.

The chain joins TRBV6-1 to TRBJ2-3; 9 nucleotides match TRBD2. The CDR3 sequence is 13 residues long. The germline gives CDR1 MNHNS, CDR2 SASEGT. This CDR3 reads CAGASGGTDTQYF. CDR3 nucleotides: TGTGCTGGGGCTAGCGGGGGCACAGATACGCAGTATTTT.

This chain connects TRBV21-1 to TRBJ2-7; no DNA check was done on the table's D call, TRBD2. TRBV21-1 has pseudogene status. This CDR3 is built from 14 residues. CDR3 residues: CASSNRLAGHEQYF. CDR3 in DNA: TGTGCCAGCAGCAATCGGCTAGCGGGGCACGAGCAGTACTTC.

This clone has only one observation. This rearrangement joins TRBV5-4 to TRBJ2-5, with 7 bases matching TRBD1. V shed 4 bases and J 0 bases; nucleotides not matched to a gene: 15. This CDR3 has 18 amino acids. Germline V gene sequence: CDR1 SGHNT, CDR2 YYREEE (reference sequence). CDR3 nucleotides: TGTGCCAGCAGCACCGGGACAGTATTAACCTCGTACCAAGAGACCCAGTACTTC. Translating gives CASSTGTVLTSYQETQYF.

The chain combines TRBV27 with TRBJ1-2; TRBD1 matches 8 bases. The CDR3 is made up of 21 amino acids. Germline V gives CDR1 MNHEY, CDR2 SMNVEV (reference sequence). Losses at the gene ends were 4 bases for V and 2 bases for J; bases not matched to a gene: 24. In DNA, the CDR3 is TGTGCCAGCAGTTACCTTTCTCCCGACAGGGGCCACAGAGGCCGCAACTATGGCTACACCTTC. Amino acid sequence: CASSYLSPDRGHRGRNYGYTF.